This TCR beta chain emerged from a study of response to subunit inactivated influenza vaccine. MiXCR, applied by TCRdb to the RT-PCR reads, yields one record per CDR3 protein. The table lists 450,000 to 500,000 distinct CDR3 sequences, roughly 9.8% of them singletons. With respect to this clonotype: Germline is not matched at one junction end, which may reflect a read error.

There are 15 residues in the CDR3. This clonotype was obtained from a man between 50 and 59 years old who received an inactivated influenza vaccine. Here the sequenced sample was PBMCs from blood, taken 45 days after vaccination. The chain couples TRBV12-3 or TRBV12-4 to TRBJ2-3; the match to TRBD2 covers 8 bases. This CDR3 is CASSFAGGYTETQYF. The CDR3 DNA is TGTGCCAGCAGTTTTGCGGGAGGTTACACAGAAACGCAGTATTTT.